The source of this T cell receptor beta chain is a study of blood T cell repertoires in COVID-19. At the level of the study: Acute-phase and convalescent COVID-19 samples originated in the United States, Italy and Spain. Sources were T cells, B-cell-depleted T cells, or PBMCs; the material itself was cDNA or gDNA.

In the source study's methods: Nucleated cell counts were estimated from reference gene primer amplification. Sequencing used immunoSEQ multiplex PCR; TCRdb keeps in-frame clones, though not all of them. V and J calls and clone size are those listed in that table; D and trimming were worked out from the DNA. The sample consists of some 160,000 clones, 80% to 85% of them appearing once. The germline CDR1 and CDR2 sequences are SGHRS and YFSETQ. Germline trimming cut 1 base from V and 4 bases from J; bases unmatched to any gene: 10. CDR3 length: 17 residues. The chain combines TRBV5-1 with TRBJ1-1; 10 nucleotides match TRBD1. The specimen was peripheral blood. The sequence was collected from a man between 65 and 85 years old with active or convalescent COVID-19. This CDR3 reads CASSLYLTGGSSTEAFF. The CDR3 coding sequence is TGCGCCAGCAGCTTGTATTTGACAGGGGGCTCTAGCACTGAAGCTTTCTTT.